This T cell receptor beta chain originates from a study of blood T cell repertoires in COVID-19. Study context: The United States, Italy and Spain supplied acute and convalescent COVID-19 samples. PBMCs, B-cell-depleted T cells, or T cells provided the cDNA or gDNA that made up the material.

Study processing details: The assay estimated nucleated cells by amplifying reference gene primers. TCRdb keeps only in-frame clones here, not all; method: immunoSEQ multiplex PCR. The D gene and trimming were derived from the DNA, and the V and J assignments and clone size from that table. Among 70,000 to 100,000 clones, 88% were seen once, and the ten largest hold about 5%. Germline loops: CDR1 MGHDK, CDR2 SYGVNS. Trimming pared 4 bases from V and 8 bases from J, leaving 11 bases between. The CDR3 is made up of 12 amino acids. The clonotype comes from a woman older than 75 with active COVID-19. Sequencing was performed on peripheral blood. V and J are TRBV25-1 and TRBJ1-2, with D possibly being TRBD1 (5 bases). The DNA of the CDR3 is TGTGCCAGCAGTGGCAGGGCCCAAGGCTACACCTTC. It specifies CASSGRAQGYTF.